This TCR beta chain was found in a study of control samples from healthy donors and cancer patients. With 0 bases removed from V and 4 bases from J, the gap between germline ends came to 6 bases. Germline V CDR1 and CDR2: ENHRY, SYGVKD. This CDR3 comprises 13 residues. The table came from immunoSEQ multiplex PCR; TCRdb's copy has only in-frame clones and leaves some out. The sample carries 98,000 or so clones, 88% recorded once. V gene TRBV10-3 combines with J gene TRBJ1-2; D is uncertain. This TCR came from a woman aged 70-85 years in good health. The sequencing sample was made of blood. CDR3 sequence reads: CAISESPFYGYTF. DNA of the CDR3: TGTGCCATCAGTGAGTCCCCATTCTATGGCTACACCTTC.